The 6 T cell receptor beta chains below come from one sample, sequenced in a study of T cell repertoires in ileal Crohn's disease. The data were produced by immunoSEQ multiplex PCR, yet TCRdb's version contains in-frame clones alone and is incomplete. The repertoire holds 5,000 to 7,000 clones, with around 79% as singletons. Material: ileal tissue. These TCRs come from an adult with Crohn's disease.

This clone counts as medium-sized. V and J are TRBV14 and TRBJ2-7, with TRBD2 matching over 11 bases. The CDR3 is 16 residues long. V lost 4 bases to trimming and J lost 2 bases; unmatched junction nucleotides: 7. The germline gives CDR1 SGHDN, CDR2 FVKESK. CDR3 nucleotides: TGTGCCAGCAGCCCCCCCGGGACTAGCGGAACCTACGAGCAGTACTTC. It translates to CASSPPGTSGTYEQYF.

This clone was found once. The chain joins TRBV30 to TRBJ2-7; D ambiguous. The CDR3 spans 16 residues. Trimming cost V 7 bases and J 2 bases, with 24 bases left between them. Germline V gene sequence: CDR1 GTSNPN, CDR2 SVGIG (reference sequence). The CDR3 DNA sequence: TGTGCCTCTCACCCCTCAGACGGCGGAAACCCCTACGAGCAGTACTTC. It specifies CASHPSDGGNPYEQYF.

The chain uses TRBV7-2 and TRBJ2-7; TRBD2 matches at 10 bases. The germline CDR1 and CDR2 sequences are SGHTA and FQGNSA. The junction had 7 bases not matched to a gene; V was cut back by 6 bases and J by 2 bases. The CDR3 extends over 15 amino acids. The CDR3 protein is CASRVTSGATYEQYF. As DNA, the CDR3 is TGTGCCAGCAGGGTCACTAGCGGGGCTACCTACGAGCAGTACTTC.

This chain uses TRBV5-1 with TRBJ2-3, with TRBD2 identical over 14 bases. The junction had 2 bases not matched to a gene; V was cut back by 4 bases and J by 4 bases. The CDR3 contains 15 residues. The germline V gene has CDR1 SGHRS and CDR2 YFSETQ. The CDR3 reads CASSGLAGGADTQYF. CDR3 bases: TGCGCCAGCAGCGGACTAGCGGGAGGAGCAGATACGCAGTATTTT.

The chain couples TRBV7-2 to TRBJ2-2; TRBD2 might be the D (7 bases). The V gene lost 7 bases and the J gene lost 5 bases, with 26 bases spanning the gap. The CDR3 spans 18 residues. Germline V gene lookup returns CDR1 SGHTA and CDR2 FQGNSA. The CDR3 bases are TGTGCCAGCACCTCCCGGGGGGCGCTCCAACGAATTACCGGGGAGCTGTTTTTT. Translating gives CASTSRGALQRITGELFF.

This chain joins TRBV9 and TRBJ2-3, with a tentative D call TRBD2 (5 bases). V lost 0 bases and J lost 0, with 5 bases in between. CDR1 SGDLS and CDR2 YYNGEE come from the germline V gene. The CDR3 has 14 amino acids. This CDR3 reads CASSVGGSTDTQYF. The CDR3 region has the DNA TGTGCCAGCAGCGTAGGCGGGAGCACAGATACGCAGTATTTT.